The clone carrying this T cell receptor beta chain turned up a few times. Its specificity is not known. The survey-level immunoSEQ assay was used. Repertoires were generated with immunoSEQ multiplex PCR, while TCRdb's copy carries only in-frame clones and drops some. The repertoire consists of 95,000 or so clones, with approximately 79% occurring once and the leading ten covering 2%. This sample is part of a study of fetal regulatory T cell absence and autoimmunity. Overall study: IPEX patients had exocrine pancreas autoimmunity without clinical diabetes.

The CDR3 is 13 amino acids. The ends were cut back, 6 bases at V and 5 bases at J, with 13 bases in the middle. Germline V gene sequence: CDR1 MNHNS, CDR2 SASEGT. Points from the study as a whole: Cord blood and pancreas showed broadly similar TRB gene family usage. Compared with cord blood, pancreas showed oligoclonal TCR enrichment, some clones over 90-fold.

This sequence was found in a male donor with IPEX syndrome. The material sequenced was pancreas tissue. The rearrangement uses TRBV6-1 and TRBJ1-2; D gene ambiguous. CDR3 nucleotide sequence: TGTGCCAGCAGCGCTGACCTTTCGTATGGCTACACCTTC. Encoded protein: CASSADLSYGYTF.